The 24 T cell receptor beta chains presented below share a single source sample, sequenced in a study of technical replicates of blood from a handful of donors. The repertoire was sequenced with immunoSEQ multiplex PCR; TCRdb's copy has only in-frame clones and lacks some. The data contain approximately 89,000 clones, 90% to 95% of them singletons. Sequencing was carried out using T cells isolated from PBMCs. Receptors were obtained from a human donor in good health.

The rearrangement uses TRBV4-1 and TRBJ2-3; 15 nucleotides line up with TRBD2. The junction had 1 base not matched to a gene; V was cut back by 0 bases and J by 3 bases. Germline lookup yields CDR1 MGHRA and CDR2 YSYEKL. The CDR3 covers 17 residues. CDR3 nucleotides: TGCGCCAGCAGCCAAGATGGACTAGCGGGAGGGACAGATACGCAGTATTTT. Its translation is CASSQDGLAGGTDTQYF.

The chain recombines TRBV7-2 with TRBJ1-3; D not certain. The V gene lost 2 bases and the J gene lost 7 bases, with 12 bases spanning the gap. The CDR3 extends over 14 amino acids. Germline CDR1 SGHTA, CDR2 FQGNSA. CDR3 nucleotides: TGTGCCAGCAGCTTAAGTATTTCGCAGAACACCATATATTTT. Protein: CASSLSISQNTIYF.

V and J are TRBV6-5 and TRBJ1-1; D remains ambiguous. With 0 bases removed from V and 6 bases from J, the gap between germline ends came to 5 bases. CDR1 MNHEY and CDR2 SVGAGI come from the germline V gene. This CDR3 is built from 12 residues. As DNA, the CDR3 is TGTGCCAGCAGTTACTCGAGGGCTGAAGCTTTCTTT. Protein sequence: CASSYSRAEAFF.

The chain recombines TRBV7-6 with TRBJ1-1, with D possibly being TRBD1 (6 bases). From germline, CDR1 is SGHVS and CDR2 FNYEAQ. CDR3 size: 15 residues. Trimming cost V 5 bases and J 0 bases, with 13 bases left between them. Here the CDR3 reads CASSAGQRMNTEAFF. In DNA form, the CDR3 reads TGTGCCAGCAGCGCCGGACAGAGAATGAACACTGAAGCTTTCTTT.

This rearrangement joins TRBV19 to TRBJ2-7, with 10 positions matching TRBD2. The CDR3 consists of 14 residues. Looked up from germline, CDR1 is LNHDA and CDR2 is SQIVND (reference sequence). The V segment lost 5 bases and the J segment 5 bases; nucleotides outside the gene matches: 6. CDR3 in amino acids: CASSVSSGRNEQYF. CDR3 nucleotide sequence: TGTGCCAGTAGTGTATCTAGCGGGAGAAACGAGCAGTACTTC.

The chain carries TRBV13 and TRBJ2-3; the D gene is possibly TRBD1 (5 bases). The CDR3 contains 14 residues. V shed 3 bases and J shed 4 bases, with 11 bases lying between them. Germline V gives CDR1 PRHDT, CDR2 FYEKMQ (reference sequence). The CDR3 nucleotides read TGTGCCAGCAGCTTCCAGGGTTCGGCAGATACGCAGTATTTT. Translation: CASSFQGSADTQYF.

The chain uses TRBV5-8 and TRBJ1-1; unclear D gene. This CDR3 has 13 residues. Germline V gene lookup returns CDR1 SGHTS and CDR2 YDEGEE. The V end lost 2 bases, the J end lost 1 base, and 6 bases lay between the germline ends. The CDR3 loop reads CASSFNGNTEAFF. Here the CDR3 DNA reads TGTGCCAGCAGCTTTAACGGGAACACTGAAGCTTTCTTT.

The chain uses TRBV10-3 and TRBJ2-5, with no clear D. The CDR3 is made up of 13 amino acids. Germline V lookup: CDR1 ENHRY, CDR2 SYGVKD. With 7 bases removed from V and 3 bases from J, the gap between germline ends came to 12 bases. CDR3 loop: CAINNDWEETQYF. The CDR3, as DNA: TGTGCCATCAACAACGACTGGGAAGAGACCCAGTACTTC.

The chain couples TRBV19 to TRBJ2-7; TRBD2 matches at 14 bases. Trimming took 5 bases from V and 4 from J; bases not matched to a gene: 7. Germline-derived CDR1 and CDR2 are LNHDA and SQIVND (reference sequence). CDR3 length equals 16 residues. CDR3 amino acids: CASSLRTSGRRYEQYF. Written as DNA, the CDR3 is TGTGCCAGTAGTCTCCGGACTAGCGGGAGGAGGTACGAGCAGTACTTC.

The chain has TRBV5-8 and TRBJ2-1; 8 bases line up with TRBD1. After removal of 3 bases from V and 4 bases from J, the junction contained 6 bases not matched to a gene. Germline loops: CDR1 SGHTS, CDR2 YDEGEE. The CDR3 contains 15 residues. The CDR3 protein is CASSSGGLTYNEQFF. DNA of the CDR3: TGTGCCAGCAGCTCAGGGGGCCTTACTTACAATGAGCAGTTCTTC.

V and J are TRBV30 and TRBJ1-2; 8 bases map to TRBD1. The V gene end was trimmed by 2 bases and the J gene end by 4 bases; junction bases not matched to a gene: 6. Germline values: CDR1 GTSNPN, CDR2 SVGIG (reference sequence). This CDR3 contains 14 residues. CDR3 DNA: TGTGCCTGGAGTAGAGACAGGGGAGGCTATGGCTACACCTTC. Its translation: CAWSRDRGGYGYTF.

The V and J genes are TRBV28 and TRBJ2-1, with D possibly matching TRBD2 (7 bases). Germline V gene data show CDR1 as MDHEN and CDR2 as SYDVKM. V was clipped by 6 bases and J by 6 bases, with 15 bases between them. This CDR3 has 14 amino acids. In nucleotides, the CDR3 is TGTGCCAGCAGGGGGGGCCGGGAGGTCAATGAGCAGTTCTTC. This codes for CASRGGREVNEQFF.

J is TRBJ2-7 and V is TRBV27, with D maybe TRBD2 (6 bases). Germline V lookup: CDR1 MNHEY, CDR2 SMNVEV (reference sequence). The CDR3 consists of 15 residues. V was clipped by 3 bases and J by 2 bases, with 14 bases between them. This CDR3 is CASSFRGMGTYEQYF. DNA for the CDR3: TGTGCCAGCAGTTTTCGGGGGATGGGGACCTACGAGCAGTACTTC.

The CDR3 spells CASSLYPLPDTQYF. The CDR3 bases are TGTGCCAGCAGCTTGTACCCTCTACCAGATACGCAGTATTTT. V is TRBV11-2 and J is TRBJ2-3; no clear D. V was shortened by 3 bases and J by 4 bases, with 11 bases between the two germline ends. Germline CDR1 is SGHAT and CDR2 is FQNNGV. CDR3 length: 14 residues.

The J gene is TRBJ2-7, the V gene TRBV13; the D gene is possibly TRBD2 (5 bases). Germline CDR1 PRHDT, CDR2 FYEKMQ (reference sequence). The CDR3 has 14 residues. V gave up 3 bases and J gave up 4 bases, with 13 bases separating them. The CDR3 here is CASSLPSGGYEQYF. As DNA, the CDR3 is TGTGCCAGCAGCTTGCCCAGCGGAGGTTACGAGCAGTACTTC. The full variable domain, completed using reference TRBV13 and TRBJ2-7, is AAGVIQSPRHLIKEKRETATLKCYPIPRHDTVYWYQQGPGQDPQFLISFYEKMQSDKGSIPDRFSAQQFSDYHSELNMSSLELGDSALYFCASSLPSGGYEQYFGPGTRLTVT.

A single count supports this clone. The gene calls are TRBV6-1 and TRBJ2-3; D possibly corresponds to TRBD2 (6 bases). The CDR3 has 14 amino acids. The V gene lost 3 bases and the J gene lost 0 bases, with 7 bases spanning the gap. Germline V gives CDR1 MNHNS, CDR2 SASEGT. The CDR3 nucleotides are TGTGCCAGCAGTGATCGGGGGAGCACAGATACGCAGTATTTT. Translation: CASSDRGSTDTQYF.

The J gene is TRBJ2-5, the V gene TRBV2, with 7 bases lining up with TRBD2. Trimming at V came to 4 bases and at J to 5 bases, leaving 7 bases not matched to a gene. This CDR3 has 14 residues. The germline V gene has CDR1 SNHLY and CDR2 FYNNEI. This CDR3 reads CASSVGGRDETQYF. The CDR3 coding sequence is TGTGCCAGCAGTGTGGGCGGGAGAGACGAGACCCAGTACTTC.

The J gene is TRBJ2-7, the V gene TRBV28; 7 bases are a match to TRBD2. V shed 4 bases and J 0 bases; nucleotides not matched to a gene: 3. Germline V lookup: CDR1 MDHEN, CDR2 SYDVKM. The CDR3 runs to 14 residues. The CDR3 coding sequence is TGTGCCAGCAGTTACCCGGGGGGCTCCTACGAGCAGTACTTC. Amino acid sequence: CASSYPGGSYEQYF.

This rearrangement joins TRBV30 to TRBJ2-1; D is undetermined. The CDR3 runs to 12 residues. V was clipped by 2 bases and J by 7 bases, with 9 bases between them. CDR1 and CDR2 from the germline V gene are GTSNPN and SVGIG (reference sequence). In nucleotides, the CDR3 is TGTGCCTGGAGTCCCAGGTATAATGAGCAGTTCTTC. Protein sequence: CAWSPRYNEQFF.

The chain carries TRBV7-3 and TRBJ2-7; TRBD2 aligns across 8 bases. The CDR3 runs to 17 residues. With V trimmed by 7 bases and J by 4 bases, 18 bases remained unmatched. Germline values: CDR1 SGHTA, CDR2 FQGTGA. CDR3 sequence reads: CASTSLQKGLVRYEQYF. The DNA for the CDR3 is TGTGCCAGCACTTCCCTCCAGAAGGGACTAGTCAGATACGAGCAGTACTTC.

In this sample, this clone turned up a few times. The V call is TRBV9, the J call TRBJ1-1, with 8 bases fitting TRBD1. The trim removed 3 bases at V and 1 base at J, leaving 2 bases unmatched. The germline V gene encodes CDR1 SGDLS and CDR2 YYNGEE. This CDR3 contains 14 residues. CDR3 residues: CASSGGTGNTEAFF. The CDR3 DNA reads TGTGCCAGCAGCGGCGGGACAGGGAACACTGAAGCTTTCTTT.

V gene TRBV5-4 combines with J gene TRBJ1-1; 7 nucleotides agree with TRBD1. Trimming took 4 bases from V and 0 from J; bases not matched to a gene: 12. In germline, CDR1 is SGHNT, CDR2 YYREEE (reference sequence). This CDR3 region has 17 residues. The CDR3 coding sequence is TGTGCCAGCAGCGTGTTTGGACAGGCGATATTGAACACTGAAGCTTTCTTT. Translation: CASSVFGQAILNTEAFF.

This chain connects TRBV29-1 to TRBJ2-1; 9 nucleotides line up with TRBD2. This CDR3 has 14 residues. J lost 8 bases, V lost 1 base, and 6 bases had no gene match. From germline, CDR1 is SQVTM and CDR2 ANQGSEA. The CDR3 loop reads CSVEGEREDDEQFF. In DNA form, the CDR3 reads TGCAGCGTTGAAGGCGAGCGGGAGGACGATGAGCAGTTCTTC.

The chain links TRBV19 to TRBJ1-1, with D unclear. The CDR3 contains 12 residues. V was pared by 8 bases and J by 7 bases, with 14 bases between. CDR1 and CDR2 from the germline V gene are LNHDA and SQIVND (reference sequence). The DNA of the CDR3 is TGTGCCAGTGCAATATATCCCTATGAAGCTTTCTTT. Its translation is CASAIYPYEAFF.